In its sample, the clone carrying this T cell receptor beta chain was seen a few times. Antigen unknown. This specimen comes from a study of CD8 T cells in ankylosing spondylitis. Quantitative molecular-barcoded 5'-RACE generated the TCR beta libraries. TCRdb reprocessed the 5' RACE reads via MiXCR and lists one record per CDR3 protein. Of around 430,000 distinct CDR3 sequences in the sample, 17% were seen once. The CDR3 is 10 residues long. Germline V CDR1 and CDR2: SQVTM, ANQGSEA. Trimming left V 4 bases short and J 4 bases short, with 3 bases between. Points from the study as a whole: Made up of under ten highly homologous variants, a TCR beta motif appeared characteristic of ankylosing spondylitis blood. Earlier work had already found some motif variants in reactive arthritis synovial fluid and blood. Enrichment of disease-linked clones was reportedly significant in matched ankylosing spondylitis synovial fluid. Clones linked with disease were CD8+ and fairly uncommon in the peripheral blood.

This TCR was sampled from a male donor with ankylosing spondylitis. The rearrangement links TRBV29-1 to TRBJ2-3, with D uncertain. The source material was blood, either unsorted or a sorted T cell fraction (not recorded which). CDR3 region: CSVVSDTQYF. The CDR3, as DNA: TGCAGCGTTGTATCAGATACGCAGTATTTT.